These 10 T cell receptor beta chains originate from one sample sequenced in a study of T-cell memory formation after mild COVID-19. TCRdb redid the calling of the 5' RACE reads with MiXCR, one entry per CDR3 protein. Of approximately 500,000 distinct CDR3 sequences in the sample, around a quarter were seen once. The specimen was PBMCs or a T cell subset sorted from them (not recorded which). The receptors were sampled from an adult woman who had mild COVID-19 (a few samples of this study predate the infection). Cell type and time point are not known.

This clonotype was seen once. The CDR3 ends on some other residue instead of the conserved phenylalanine or tryptophan, so this is likely a read error. The chain uses TRBV28 and TRBJ2-7; the D call may be TRBD1 or TRBD2 (5 bases each). Germline CDR1 MDHEN, CDR2 SYDVKM. The ends were cut back, 4 bases at V and 7 bases at J, with 17 bases in the middle. The CDR3 runs 14 residues. CDR3 residues: CASSSGTPLEEQYL. The CDR3 coding sequence is TGTGCCAGCAGTTCCGGGACCCCCCTGGAGGAGCAGTACTTA.

V is TRBV5-1 and J is TRBJ2-7, with a weak D call TRBD1 (6 bases). The CDR3 loop spans 15 amino acids. V was pared by 4 bases and J by 4 bases, with 18 bases between. The germline V gene has CDR1 SGHRS and CDR2 YFSETQ. The CDR3 reads CASSVDSPLGYEQYF. In DNA form, the CDR3 reads TGCGCCAGCAGCGTGGACAGCCCTTTAGGGTACGAGCAGTACTTC.

This clonotype was recorded a few times. V and J are TRBV5-7 and TRBJ2-1; 14 nucleotides line up with TRBD2. TRBV5-7 is sorted into the ORF group, with uncertain function. V shed 1 base and J 10 bases; nucleotides not matched to a gene: 7. There are 16 residues in the CDR3. As DNA, the CDR3 is TGTGCCAGCAGCTTGCAGGGACTAGCGGGAGCTTGGGAGCAGTTCTTC. It yields the protein CASSLQGLAGAWEQFF.

This clonotype came up a few times. The rearrangement uses TRBV29-1 and TRBJ2-7; D remains unclear. Germline CDR1 reads SQVTM; CDR2 reads ANQGSEA. The CDR3 length is 15 residues. V lost 0 bases and J 6 bases, leaving 18 bases between the germline ends. The CDR3 DNA reads as TGCAGCGTTGAAGATCAGAGGCCGGGTAGTACCGAGCAGTACTTC. It specifies CSVEDQRPGSTEQYF.

V gene TRBV9 combines with J gene TRBJ2-7; either TRBD1 or TRBD2 may supply D (6 bases each). Germline V gene lookup returns CDR1 SGDLS and CDR2 YYNGEE. Trimming left V 4 bases short and J 3 bases short, with 17 bases between. The CDR3 covers 15 residues. Here the CDR3 reads CASSPGAGRGYEQYF. In DNA form, the CDR3 reads TGTGCCAGCAGCCCAGGGGCGGGACGGGGCTACGAGCAGTACTTC.

This clonotype was detected only a few times. J is TRBJ2-5 and V is TRBV9, with 8 bases lining up with TRBD1. V shed 4 bases and J 5 bases; nucleotides not matched to a gene: 10. Germline V lookup: CDR1 SGDLS, CDR2 YYNGEE. The CDR3 loop spans 15 amino acids. CDR3: CASSPRQGIFETQYF. The CDR3 nucleotides are TGTGCCAGCAGCCCCCGACAGGGGATTTTTGAGACCCAGTACTTC.

The table lists this clonotype with a count of one. DNA for the CDR3: TGTGCCAGCAGAGACACATTGGGGCAGTTCTTC. As protein: CASRDTLGQFF. The chain has TRBV6-1 and TRBJ2-1; D remains unclear. The CDR3 totals 11 residues. V shed 6 bases and J shed 12 bases, with 12 bases lying between them. CDR1 and CDR2 from the germline V gene are MNHNS and SASEGT.

This clonotype has more than one count but fewer than ten. This chain links TRBV5-5 with TRBJ1-6; the D is unclear. Per the germline V gene, CDR1 is SGHKS and CDR2 is YYEKEE (reference sequence). The V and J ends lost 0 bases and 8 bases respectively, with 6 bases between them. CDR3 length: 13 residues. CDR3 protein: CASSLAWDSPLHF. The DNA for the CDR3 is TGTGCCAGCAGCTTGGCCTGGGATTCACCCCTCCACTTT.

This chain connects TRBV5-6 to TRBJ1-4, with D perhaps TRBD1 (6 bases). The length of the CDR3 is 14 residues. V shed 3 bases and J shed 8 bases, with 14 bases lying between them. CDR1 is SGHDT, CDR2 YYEEEE, per germline. CDR3 coding DNA: TGTGCCAGCAGCTCACCAGGGGTAGGGGAAAAACTGTTTTTT. Its translation is CASSSPGVGEKLFF.

The genes are TRBV11-2 and TRBJ2-3; D is ambiguous. V lost 0 bases and J 7 bases, leaving 8 bases between the germline ends. CDR1 and CDR2 from the germline V gene are SGHAT and FQNNGV. The CDR3 spans 13 residues. The CDR3 nucleotides are TGTGCCAGCAGCTTAGATCTAAGGAATACGCAGTATTTT. Translating gives CASSLDLRNTQYF.